This TCR beta chain was captured by sequencing in a study of T cells after yellow fever vaccination. Broader study findings: There was a small share of clonotypes that showed up in both the CD4 and CD8 compartments.

This CDR3 has 14 residues. Between the trimmed V and J ends, which lost 3 bases and 0 bases, there was a span of 8 bases. On this clonotype itself: The antigen remains undetermined.

From the 5' RACE reads, TCRdb called clonotypes with MiXCR, one entry per CDR3 protein. The profile covers some 150,000 distinct CDR3 sequences, with roughly 9% appearing a single time and about a third taken by the ten largest. The sequence came from a young man who received the YFV17D yellow fever vaccine. The specimen comprised CD8+ T cells sorted from PBMCs, sampled 45 days after the yellow fever booster vaccination. J is TRBJ1-2 and V is TRBV12-3 or TRBV12-4, with D possibly TRBD1 on 5 matching bases. The CDR3 loop is CASSFSGSNYGYTF. The CDR3 DNA is TGTGCCAGCAGTTTCTCAGGGTCTAACTATGGCTACACCTTC.